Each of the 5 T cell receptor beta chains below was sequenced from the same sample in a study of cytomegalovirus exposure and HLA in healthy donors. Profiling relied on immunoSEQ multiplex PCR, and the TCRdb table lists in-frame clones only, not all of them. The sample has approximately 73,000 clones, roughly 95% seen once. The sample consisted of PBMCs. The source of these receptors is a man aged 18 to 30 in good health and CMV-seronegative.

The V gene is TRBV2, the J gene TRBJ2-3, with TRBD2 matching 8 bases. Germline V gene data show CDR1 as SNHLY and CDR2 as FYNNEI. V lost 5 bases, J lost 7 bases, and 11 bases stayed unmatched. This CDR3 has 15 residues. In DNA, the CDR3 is TGTGCCAGCAGTAGCGCCGGGGGGGCCGGTAATACGCAGTATTTT. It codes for CASSSAGGAGNTQYF.

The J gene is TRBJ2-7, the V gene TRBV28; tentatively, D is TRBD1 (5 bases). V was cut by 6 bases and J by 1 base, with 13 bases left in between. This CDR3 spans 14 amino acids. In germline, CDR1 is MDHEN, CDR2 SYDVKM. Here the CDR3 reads CASRPWGSSYEQYF. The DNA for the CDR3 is TGTGCCAGCAGGCCCTGGGGCAGTTCCTACGAGCAGTACTTC.

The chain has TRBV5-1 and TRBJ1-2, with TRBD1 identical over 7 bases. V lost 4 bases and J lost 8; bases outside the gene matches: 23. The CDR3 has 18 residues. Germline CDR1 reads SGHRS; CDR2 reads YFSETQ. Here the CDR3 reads CASSKPGTEGHLGYGYTF. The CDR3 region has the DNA TGCGCCAGCAGCAAGCCCGGGACAGAGGGCCATTTGGGCTACGGCTACACCTTC.

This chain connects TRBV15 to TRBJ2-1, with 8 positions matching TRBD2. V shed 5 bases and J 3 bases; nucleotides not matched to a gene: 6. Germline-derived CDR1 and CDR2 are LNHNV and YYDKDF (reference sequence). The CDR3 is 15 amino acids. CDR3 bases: TGTGCCACCAGCTTCGGGGGGGGAGACTACAATGAGCAGTTCTTC. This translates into CATSFGGGDYNEQFF.

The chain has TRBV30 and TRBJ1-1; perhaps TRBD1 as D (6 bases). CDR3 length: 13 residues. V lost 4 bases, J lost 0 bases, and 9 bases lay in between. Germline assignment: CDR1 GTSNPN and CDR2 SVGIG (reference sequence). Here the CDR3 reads CAWTGQMNTEAFF. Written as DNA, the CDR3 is TGTGCCTGGACGGGACAAATGAACACTGAAGCTTTCTTT. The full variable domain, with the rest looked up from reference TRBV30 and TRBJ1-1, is SQTIHQWPATLVQPVGSPLSLECTVEGTSNPNLYWYRQAAGRGLQLLFYSVGIGQISSEVPQNLSASRPQDRQFILSSKKLLLSDSGFYLCAWTGQMNTEAFFGQGTRLTVV.